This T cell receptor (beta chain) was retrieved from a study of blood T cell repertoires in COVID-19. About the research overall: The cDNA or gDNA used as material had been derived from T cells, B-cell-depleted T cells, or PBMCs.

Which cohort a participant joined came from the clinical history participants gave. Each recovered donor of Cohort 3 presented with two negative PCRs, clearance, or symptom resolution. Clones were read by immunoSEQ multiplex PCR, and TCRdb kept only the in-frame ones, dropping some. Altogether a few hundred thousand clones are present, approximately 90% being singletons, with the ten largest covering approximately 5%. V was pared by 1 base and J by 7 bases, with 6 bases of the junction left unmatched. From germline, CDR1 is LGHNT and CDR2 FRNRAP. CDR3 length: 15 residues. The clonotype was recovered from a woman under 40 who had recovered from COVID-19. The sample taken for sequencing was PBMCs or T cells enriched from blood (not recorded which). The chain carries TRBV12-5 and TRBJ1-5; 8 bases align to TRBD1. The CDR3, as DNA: TGTGCTAGTGGTTTGGCTCCAGGGGGCGGGCAGCCCCAGCATTTT. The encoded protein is CASGLAPGGGQPQHF.